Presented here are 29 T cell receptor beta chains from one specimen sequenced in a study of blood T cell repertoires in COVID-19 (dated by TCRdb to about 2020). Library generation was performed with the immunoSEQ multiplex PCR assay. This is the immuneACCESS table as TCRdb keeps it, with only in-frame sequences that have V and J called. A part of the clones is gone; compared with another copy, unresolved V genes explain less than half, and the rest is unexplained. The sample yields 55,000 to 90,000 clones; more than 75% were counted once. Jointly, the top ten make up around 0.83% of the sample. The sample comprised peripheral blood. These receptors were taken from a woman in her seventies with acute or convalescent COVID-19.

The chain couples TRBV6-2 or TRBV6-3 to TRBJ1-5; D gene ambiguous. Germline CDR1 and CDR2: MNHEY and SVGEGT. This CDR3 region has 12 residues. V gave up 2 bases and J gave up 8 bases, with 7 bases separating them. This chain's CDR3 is CASSYLVEPQHF. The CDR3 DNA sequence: TGTGCCAGCAGTTACCTAGTGGAGCCCCAGCATTTT.

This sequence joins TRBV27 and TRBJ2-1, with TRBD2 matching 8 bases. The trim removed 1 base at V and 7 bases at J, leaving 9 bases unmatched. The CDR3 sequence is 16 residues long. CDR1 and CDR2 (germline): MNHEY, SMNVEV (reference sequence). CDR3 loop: CASSLLGAGGRNEQFF. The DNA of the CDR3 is TGTGCCAGCAGTTTATTGGGGGCGGGGGGTCGGAATGAGCAGTTCTTC.

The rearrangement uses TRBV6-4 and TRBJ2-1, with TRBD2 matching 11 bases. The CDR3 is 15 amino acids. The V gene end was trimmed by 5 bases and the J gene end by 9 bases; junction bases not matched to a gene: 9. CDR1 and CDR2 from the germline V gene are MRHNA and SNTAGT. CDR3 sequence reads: CASSTLAGGGREQFF. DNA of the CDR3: TGTGCCAGCAGTACGCTAGCGGGAGGAGGCCGTGAGCAGTTCTTC.

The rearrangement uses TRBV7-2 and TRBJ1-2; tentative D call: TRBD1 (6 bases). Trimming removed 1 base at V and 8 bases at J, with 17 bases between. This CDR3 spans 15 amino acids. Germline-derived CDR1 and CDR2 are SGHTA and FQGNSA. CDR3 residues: CASSLDTGTAVGYTF. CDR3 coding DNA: TGTGCCAGCAGCTTAGATACAGGGACGGCGGTGGGCTACACCTTC.

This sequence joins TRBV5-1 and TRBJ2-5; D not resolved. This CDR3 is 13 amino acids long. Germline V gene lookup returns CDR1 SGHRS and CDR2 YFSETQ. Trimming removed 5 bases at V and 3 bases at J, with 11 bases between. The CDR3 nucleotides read TGCGCCAGCAGTTCGCGGAATGAAGAGACCCAGTACTTC. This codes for CASSSRNEETQYF.

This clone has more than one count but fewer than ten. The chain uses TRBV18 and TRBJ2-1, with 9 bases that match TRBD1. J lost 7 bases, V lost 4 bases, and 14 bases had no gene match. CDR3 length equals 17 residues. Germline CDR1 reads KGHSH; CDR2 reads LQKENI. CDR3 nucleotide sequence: TGTGCCAGCTCACAACGTCAATCCGGGACAGGGTGGAATGAGCAGTTCTTC. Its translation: CASSQRQSGTGWNEQFF.

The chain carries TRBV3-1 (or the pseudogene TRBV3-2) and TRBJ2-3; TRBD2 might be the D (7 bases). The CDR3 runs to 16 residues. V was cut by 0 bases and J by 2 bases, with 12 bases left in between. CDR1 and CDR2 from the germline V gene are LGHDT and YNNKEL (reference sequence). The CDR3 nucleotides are TGTGCCAGCAGCCAAGAGCCGGGGGGCGTCACAGATACGCAGTATTTT. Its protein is CASSQEPGGVTDTQYF.

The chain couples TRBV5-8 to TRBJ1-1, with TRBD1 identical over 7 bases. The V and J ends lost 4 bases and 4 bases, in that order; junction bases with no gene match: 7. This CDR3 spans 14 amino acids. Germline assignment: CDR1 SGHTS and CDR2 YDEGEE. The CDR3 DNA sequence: TGTGCCAGCAGCCAATTAACAGGGGTCACTGAAGCTTTCTTT. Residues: CASSQLTGVTEAFF.

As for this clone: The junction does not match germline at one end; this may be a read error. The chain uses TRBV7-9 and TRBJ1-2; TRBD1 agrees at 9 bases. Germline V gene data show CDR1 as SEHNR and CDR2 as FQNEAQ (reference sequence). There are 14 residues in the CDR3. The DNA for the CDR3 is TGTGCCAGCACCTTAGTACAGGGGGCGCATGGCTACACCTTC. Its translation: CASTLVQGAHGYTF.

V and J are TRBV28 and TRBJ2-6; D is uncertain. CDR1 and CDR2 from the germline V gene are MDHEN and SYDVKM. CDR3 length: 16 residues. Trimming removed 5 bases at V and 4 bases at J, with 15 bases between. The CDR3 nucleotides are TGTGCCAGCAGTCCCCCCACCCGAGCGGGGGCCAACGTCCTGACTTTC. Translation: CASSPPTRAGANVLTF.

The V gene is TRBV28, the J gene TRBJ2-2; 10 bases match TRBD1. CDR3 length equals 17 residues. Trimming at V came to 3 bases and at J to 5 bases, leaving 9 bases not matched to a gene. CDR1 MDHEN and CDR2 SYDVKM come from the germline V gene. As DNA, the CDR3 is TGTGCCAGCAGTTTTACTGACAGGGGGCTAAATACCGGGGAGCTGTTTTTT. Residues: CASSFTDRGLNTGELFF. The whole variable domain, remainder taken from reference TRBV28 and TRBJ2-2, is DVKVTQSSRYLVKRTGEKVFLECVQDMDHENMFWYRQDPGLGLRLIYFSYDVKMKEKGDIPEGYSVSREKKERFSLILESASTNQTSMYLCASSFTDRGLNTGELFFGEGSRLTVL.

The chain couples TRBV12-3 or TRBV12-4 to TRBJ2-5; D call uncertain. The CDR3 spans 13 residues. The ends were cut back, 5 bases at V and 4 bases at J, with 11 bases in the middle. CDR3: CASSLLPGETQYF. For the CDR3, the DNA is TGTGCCAGCAGTCTCCTCCCCGGAGAGACCCAGTACTTC.

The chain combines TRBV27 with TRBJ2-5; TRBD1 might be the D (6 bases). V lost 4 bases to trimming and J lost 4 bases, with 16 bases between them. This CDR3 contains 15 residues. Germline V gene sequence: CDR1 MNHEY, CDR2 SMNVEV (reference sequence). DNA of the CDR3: TGTGCCAGCAGTTCGTATCTTGGGGGCGGAGAGACCCAGTACTTC. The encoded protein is CASSSYLGGGETQYF.

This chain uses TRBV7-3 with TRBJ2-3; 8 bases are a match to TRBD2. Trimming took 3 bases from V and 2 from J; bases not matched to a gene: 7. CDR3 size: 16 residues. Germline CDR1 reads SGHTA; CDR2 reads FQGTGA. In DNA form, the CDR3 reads TGTGCCAGCAGCTTCGGCCTAGCGGGCATCACAGATACGCAGTATTTT. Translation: CASSFGLAGITDTQYF.

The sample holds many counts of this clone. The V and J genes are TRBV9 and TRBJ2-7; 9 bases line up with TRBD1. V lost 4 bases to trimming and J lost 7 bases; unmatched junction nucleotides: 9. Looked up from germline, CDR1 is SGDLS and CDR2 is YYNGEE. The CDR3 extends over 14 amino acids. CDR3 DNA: TGTGCCAGCAGCCCTGGGACAGGGTTTCAGGAGCAGTACTTC. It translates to CASSPGTGFQEQYF.

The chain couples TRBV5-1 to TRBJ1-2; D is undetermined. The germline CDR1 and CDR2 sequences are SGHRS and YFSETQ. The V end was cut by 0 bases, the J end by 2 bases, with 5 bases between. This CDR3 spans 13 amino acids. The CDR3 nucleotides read TGCGCCAGCAGCTTGGACAAGAACTATGGCTACACCTTC. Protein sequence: CASSLDKNYGYTF.

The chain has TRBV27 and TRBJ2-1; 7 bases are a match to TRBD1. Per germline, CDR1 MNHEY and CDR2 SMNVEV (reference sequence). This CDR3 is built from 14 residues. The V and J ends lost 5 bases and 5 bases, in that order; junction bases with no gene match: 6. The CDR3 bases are TGTGCCAGCAGTCCACAGGGGAGAAACAATGAGCAGTTCTTC. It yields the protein CASSPQGRNNEQFF.

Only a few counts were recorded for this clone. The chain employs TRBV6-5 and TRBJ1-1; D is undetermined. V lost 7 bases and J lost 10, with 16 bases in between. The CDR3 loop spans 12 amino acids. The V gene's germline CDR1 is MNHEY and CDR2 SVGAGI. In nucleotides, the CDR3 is TGTGCCAGCAACCATTATCGGGAGGGAGCTTTCTTT. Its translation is CASNHYREGAFF.

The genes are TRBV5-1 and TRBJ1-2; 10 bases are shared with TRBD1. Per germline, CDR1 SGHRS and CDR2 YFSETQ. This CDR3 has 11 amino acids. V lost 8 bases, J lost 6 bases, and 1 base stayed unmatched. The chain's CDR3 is CARTGGDGYTF. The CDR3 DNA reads TGCGCCAGGACAGGGGGCGATGGCTACACCTTC.

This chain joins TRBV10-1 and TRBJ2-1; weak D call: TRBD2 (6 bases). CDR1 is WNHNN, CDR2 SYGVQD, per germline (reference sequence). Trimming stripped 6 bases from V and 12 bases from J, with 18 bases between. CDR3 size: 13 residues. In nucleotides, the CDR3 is TGCGCCAGCAGCGGGCGGGGTCCAGTAGCGCAGTTCTTC. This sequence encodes CASSGRGPVAQFF.

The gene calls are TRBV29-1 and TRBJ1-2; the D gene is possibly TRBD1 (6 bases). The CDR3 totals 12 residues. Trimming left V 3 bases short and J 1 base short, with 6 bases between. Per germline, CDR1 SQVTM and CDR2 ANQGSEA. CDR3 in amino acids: CSVEDSNYGYTF. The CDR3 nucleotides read TGCAGCGTTGAGGACAGTAACTATGGCTACACCTTC. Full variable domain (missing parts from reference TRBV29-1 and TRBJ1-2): SAVISQKPSRDICQRGTSLTIQCQVDSQVTMMFWYRQQPGQSLTLIATANQGSEATYESGFVIDKFPISRPNLTFSTLTVSNMSPEDSSIYLCSVEDSNYGYTFGSGTRLTVV.

This chain's CDR3 is CASSFKGTSTAGELFF. The DNA of the CDR3 is TGTGCCAGCAGCTTTAAAGGGACTAGCACAGCCGGGGAGCTGTTTTTT. The chain couples TRBV7-2 to TRBJ2-2, with 9 bases that match TRBD2. V gave up 3 bases and J gave up 6 bases; unmatched junction bases: 8. The CDR3 has 16 residues. Germline V gene sequence: CDR1 SGHTA, CDR2 FQGNSA. The full variable domain, completed using reference TRBV7-2 and TRBJ2-2, is GAGVSQSPSNKVTEKGKDVELRCDPISGHTALYWYRQSLGQGLEFLIYFQGNSAPDKSGLPSDRFSAERTGGSVSTLTIQRTQQEDSAVYLCASSFKGTSTAGELFFGEGSRLTVL.

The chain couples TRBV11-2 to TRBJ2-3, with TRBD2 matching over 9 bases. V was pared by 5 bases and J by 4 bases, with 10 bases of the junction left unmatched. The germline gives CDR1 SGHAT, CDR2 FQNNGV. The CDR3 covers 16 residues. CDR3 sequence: CASSKLSGSMADTQYF. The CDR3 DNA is TGTGCCAGCAGCAAACTTAGCGGGAGTATGGCAGATACGCAGTATTTT.

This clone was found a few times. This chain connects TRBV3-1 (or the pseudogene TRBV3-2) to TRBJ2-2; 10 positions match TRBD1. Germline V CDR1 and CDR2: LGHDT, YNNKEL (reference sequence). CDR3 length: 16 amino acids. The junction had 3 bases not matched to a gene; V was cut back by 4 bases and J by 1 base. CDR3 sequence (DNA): TGTGCCAGCAGCCCAAGGGACAGGGGGAACACCGGGGAGCTGTTTTTT. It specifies CASSPRDRGNTGELFF.

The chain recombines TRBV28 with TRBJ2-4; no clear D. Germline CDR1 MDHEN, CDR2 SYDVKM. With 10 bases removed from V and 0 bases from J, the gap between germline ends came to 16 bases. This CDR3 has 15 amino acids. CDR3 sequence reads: CATVGQPRAKNIQYF. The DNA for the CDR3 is TGTGCCACGGTTGGGCAGCCGAGAGCCAAAAACATTCAGTACTTC.

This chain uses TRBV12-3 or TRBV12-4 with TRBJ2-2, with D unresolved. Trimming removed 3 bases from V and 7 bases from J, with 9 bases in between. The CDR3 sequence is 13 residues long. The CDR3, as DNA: TGTGCCAGCAGTTTGGGCTTCAGCGGGGAGCTGTTTTTT. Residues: CASSLGFSGELFF.

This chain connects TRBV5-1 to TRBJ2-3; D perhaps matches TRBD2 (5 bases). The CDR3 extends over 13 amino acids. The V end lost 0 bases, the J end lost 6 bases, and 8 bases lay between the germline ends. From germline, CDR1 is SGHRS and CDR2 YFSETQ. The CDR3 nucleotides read TGCGCCAGCAGCTTGGCGGGGTGGGATACGCAGTATTTT. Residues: CASSLAGWDTQYF.

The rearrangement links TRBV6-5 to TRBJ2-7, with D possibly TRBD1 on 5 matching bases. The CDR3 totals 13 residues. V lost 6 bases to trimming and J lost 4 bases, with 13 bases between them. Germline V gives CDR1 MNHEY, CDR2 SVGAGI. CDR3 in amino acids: CASSQGGRYEQYF. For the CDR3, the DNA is TGTGCCAGCAGCCAGGGTGGTAGGTACGAGCAGTACTTC.

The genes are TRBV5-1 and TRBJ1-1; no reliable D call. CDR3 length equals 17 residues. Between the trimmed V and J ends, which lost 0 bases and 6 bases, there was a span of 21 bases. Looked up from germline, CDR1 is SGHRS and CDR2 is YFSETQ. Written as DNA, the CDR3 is TGCGCCAGCAGCTTGGAGGCACACACCGTAGGGAGCGCTGAAGCTTTCTTT. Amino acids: CASSLEAHTVGSAEAFF.